This is a list of T cell receptor beta chains from one sample in a study of CD8+CD57+ T cells in acquired aplastic anemia. TCRdb used MiXCR to reprocess the reads, holding one entry per CDR3 protein. The sample has some 410,000 distinct CDR3 sequences, about two thirds seen once. The sequencing input was sorted CD4+, CD8+, or CD8+CD57+ T cells (not recorded which) from PBMCs. The receptors originated from a human donor in good health, serving as a control. Each CDR3 is given with its conserved first and last residue. Each record gives: CDR3 DNA, CDR3 protein, J gene, D gene, V gene, clone size. D genes are given only for firm matches. Clone size is given for some rows only: seen once, a few or many times, or a class if the clone is expanded.

DNA: TGTGCCAGCAGCAAATCGCCGCTTAGGCAGGGCTACGAGCAGTACTTC
CDR3: CASSKSPLRQGYEQYF
J: TRBJ2-7
D: -
V: TRBV7-6
size: -

DNA: TGCAGTGCTAGAGATGAGGGCCGGTACGAGCAGTACTTC
CDR3: CSARDEGRYEQYF
J: TRBJ2-7
D: -
V: TRBV20-1
size: -

DNA: TGTGCCAGCAGACCCTACTTGGACAGGGGAAGAGGGGCTCAGCCCCAGCATTTT
CDR3: CASRPYLDRGRGAQPQHF
J: TRBJ1-5
D: TRBD1
V: TRBV6-5
size: -

DNA: TGTGCCACCAAGGGACTTCTAACCTACAATGAGCAGTTCTTC
CDR3: CATKGLLTYNEQFF
J: TRBJ2-1
D: -
V: TRBV2
size: -

DNA: TGTGCCAGCAGTTACTCGGCGGGGGACCCGAAAGAGACCCAGTACTTC
CDR3: CASSYSAGDPKETQYF
J: TRBJ2-5
D: TRBD2
V: TRBV12-3/TRBV12-4
size: few

DNA: TGCAGTGCTAGCGCCAGCGGGCGGGCCTTCCCCGCTAGCGGGGAACCCTCCTACAATGAGCAGTTCTTC
CDR3: CSASASGRAFPASGEPSYNEQFF
J: TRBJ2-1
D: TRBD2
V: TRBV20-1
size: -

DNA: TGCAGTGCTCCTCTAGAGGGGGCGGCCTACGAGCAGTACTTC
CDR3: CSAPLEGAAYEQYF
J: TRBJ2-7
D: TRBD1
V: TRBV20-1
size: -

DNA: TGTGCCTGGAGTTTTGGGGGGATAAATCAGCCCCAGCATTTT
CDR3: CAWSFGGINQPQHF
J: TRBJ1-5
D: -
V: TRBV30
size: many

DNA: TGTGCCAGTAAGAGACTAGCGGGCCTAGATACGCAGTATTTT
CDR3: CASKRLAGLDTQYF
J: TRBJ2-3
D: TRBD2
V: TRBV7-3
size: -

DNA: TGTGCCAGTAGTAACAGGTACGACACTGAAGCTTTCTTT
CDR3: CASSNRYDTEAFF
J: TRBJ1-1
D: -
V: TRBV19
size: many

DNA: TGTGCCAGCAGCGCGGGGGGCTTTGAGACCCAGTACTTC
CDR3: CASSAGGFETQYF
J: TRBJ2-5
D: -
V: TRBV9
size: many

DNA: TGTGCCAGTAGTATAGTTCGGGGGGGCCTGTACAATGAGCAGTTCTTC
CDR3: CASSIVRGGLYNEQFF
J: TRBJ2-1
D: TRBD2
V: TRBV19
size: -

DNA: TGTGCCAGCAGTCCCTTAACCGGGGCAGCGGATGGGGCCAACGTCCTGACTTTC
CDR3: CASSPLTGAADGANVLTF
J: TRBJ2-6
D: -
V: TRBV12-3/TRBV12-4
size: -

DNA: TGTGCCAGCAGCCAATCGAGTCCCACCGCCTACGAGCAGTACTTC
CDR3: CASSQSSPTAYEQYF
J: TRBJ2-7
D: -
V: TRBV10-2
size: -

DNA: TGCGCCATCCTCTTAGCGGGGAACTACGAGCAGTACTTC
CDR3: CAILLAGNYEQYF
J: TRBJ2-7
D: TRBD2
V: TRBV4-1
size: -

DNA: TGTGCCAGCAGTTACAGGCCTAGGGAGGGGACCCAGTACTTC
CDR3: CASSYRPREGTQYF
J: TRBJ2-5
D: TRBD2
V: TRBV6-1
size: few

DNA: TGTGCCAGTAGTAGGGACAGGGAACAGCCCCAGCATTTT
CDR3: CASSRDREQPQHF
J: TRBJ1-5
D: TRBD1
V: TRBV19
size: many

DNA: TGCAGTGTTAAACAGGTGTCAACGAGCACAGATACGCAGTATTTT
CDR3: CSVKQVSTSTDTQYF
J: TRBJ2-3
D: -
V: TRBV20-1
size: -

DNA: TGTGCCAGCAGCTTGGGCAGGGGAGACAGTGGTTACACTTTC
CDR3: CASSLGRGDSGYTF
J: TRBJ1-2
D: -
V: TRBV7-9
size: -

DNA: TGTGCCAGCAGTTCCACGAGGACAGGCCACGAGCAGTACTTC
CDR3: CASSSTRTGHEQYF
J: TRBJ2-7
D: TRBD1
V: TRBV6-5
size: -

DNA: TGCGCCAGCAGCCGAACTACAGGGTTTTCACCCCTCCACTTT
CDR3: CASSRTTGFSPLHF
J: TRBJ1-6
D: -
V: TRBV5-1
size: -

DNA: TGTGCCAGCAGCTTGGCCAGCGGTAGCACTGGGGCCTACGTCCTGACTTTC
CDR3: CASSLASGSTGAYVLTF
J: TRBJ2-6
D: -
V: TRBV9
size: -

DNA: TGTGCCAGCAGCCCGCCCCTTTGGGGGGATACGCAGTATTTT
CDR3: CASSPPLWGDTQYF
J: TRBJ2-3
D: -
V: TRBV11-2
size: once

DNA: TGTGCCAGCAGCTCCCCTGTCAGCGAGCAGTACTTC
CDR3: CASSSPVSEQYF
J: TRBJ2-7
D: -
V: TRBV5-6
size: -

DNA: TGTGCCAGTAGTCTCAGGGCAGCTGGGGCCAACGTCCTGACTTTC
CDR3: CASSLRAAGANVLTF
J: TRBJ2-6
D: -
V: TRBV19
size: -

DNA: TGTGCCAGCAGCCCGAGGGGGGCTGGTGGACAACTGTTTTTT
CDR3: CASSPRGAGGQLFF
J: TRBJ1-4
D: -
V: TRBV7-9
size: -

DNA: TGTGCCAGCAGCGGAGAGGGGGGGCGGTTGGCACCCCTCCACTTT
CDR3: CASSGEGGRLAPLHF
J: TRBJ1-6
D: -
V: TRBV12-3/TRBV12-4
size: -

DNA: TGTGCCTGCAGTTCGCAAACGCAAGAGTACGAGCAGTACTTC
CDR3: CACSSQTQEYEQYF
J: TRBJ2-7
D: -
V: TRBV19
size: -

DNA: TGTGCCAGCAGTTGGACAGGGGACGATTATGGCTACACCTTC
CDR3: CASSWTGDDYGYTF
J: TRBJ1-2
D: TRBD1
V: TRBV6-2/TRBV6-3
size: -

DNA: TGTGCCAGCAGTCCATTGGGGACCATAAACACCATATATTTT
CDR3: CASSPLGTINTIYF
J: TRBJ1-3
D: -
V: TRBV7-2
size: -

DNA: TGTGCCAGCAGCTGGGACAGGGAAGGCGCTGGGGCCAACTTC
CDR3: CASSWDREGAGANF
J: TRBJ2-5
D: TRBD1
V: TRBV7-2
size: -

DNA: TGCGCCAGCAGCTCGGGCCCGGGGGATGGGACCAACGAGCAGTACTTC
CDR3: CASSSGPGDGTNEQYF
J: TRBJ2-7
D: -
V: TRBV7-2
size: -

DNA: TGTGCCAGCAGCTTAGGCGAGGAGGCCTACTACTTCTACTTC
CDR3: CASSLGEEAYYFYF
J: TRBJ2-7
D: -
V: TRBV7-4
size: -

DNA: TGTGCCAGCAGCAGACCCGGGGGGACTAGCTACACCTTC
CDR3: CASSRPGGTSYTF
J: TRBJ1-2
D: -
V: TRBV11-2
size: -

DNA: TGTGCCAGCAGCGTAGCGTTCGCAGATACGCAGTATTTT
CDR3: CASSVAFADTQYF
J: TRBJ2-3
D: -
V: TRBV9
size: many

DNA: TGTGCCAGCAGCCCAGGGACAACCTGGGGGGCGGAGACCCAGTACTTC
CDR3: CASSPGTTWGAETQYF
J: TRBJ2-5
D: -
V: TRBV11-2
size: -

DNA: TGTGCCAGCAGTTCCTTTGGACAGCGTAACTCTGAAGCTTTCTTT
CDR3: CASSSFGQRNSEAFF
J: TRBJ1-1
D: -
V: TRBV10-3
size: -

DNA: TGTGCCAGTAGTATAACACCCTCCGAGCAGTACTTC
CDR3: CASSITPSEQYF
J: TRBJ2-7
D: -
V: TRBV19
size: -

DNA: TGCAGTGTCTTGGACCAGGGTGGCGAGCAGTACTTC
CDR3: CSVLDQGGEQYF
J: TRBJ2-7
D: -
V: TRBV20-1
size: few

DNA: TGCAGTGCTCCCAAGCAGGGACTAGCGGGGGGGCCGGCGTACTTC
CDR3: CSAPKQGLAGGPAYF
J: TRBJ2-7
D: TRBD2
V: TRBV20-1
size: -

DNA: TGTGCCGTGCGAGCCGGCGATGGCTACACCTTC
CDR3: CAVRAGDGYTF
J: TRBJ1-2
D: -
V: TRBV7-2
size: few

DNA: TGTGCCAGCAGACCAGTAGCGGGGGTCACCACCTACGAGCAGTACTTC
CDR3: CASRPVAGVTTYEQYF
J: TRBJ2-7
D: TRBD2
V: TRBV6-4
size: -

DNA: TGCGCCAGCAGCACACTAGCGGATAGCTCCTACAATGAGCAGTTCTTC
CDR3: CASSTLADSSYNEQFF
J: TRBJ2-1
D: TRBD2
V: TRBV10-2
size: -

DNA: TGTGCCAGCAGCTTGGACCGCGCTTTGAACAATGAGCAGTTCTTC
CDR3: CASSLDRALNNEQFF
J: TRBJ2-1
D: -
V: TRBV5-6
size: -

DNA: TGTGCCAGCAGCCCAAGAGGGGGAGATTACGAGCAGTACTTC
CDR3: CASSPRGGDYEQYF
J: TRBJ2-7
D: -
V: TRBV5-1
size: -

DNA: TGCAGTGCTAGACGAGGCGGAGGAGCCAGGCGTGTTTCACCCCTCCACTTT
CDR3: CSARRGGGARRVSPLHF
J: TRBJ1-6
D: -
V: TRBV20-1
size: -

DNA: TGTGCCACCAGCAGAGATGGGCGGGTCGGCACTGAAGCTTTCTTT
CDR3: CATSRDGRVGTEAFF
J: TRBJ1-1
D: -
V: TRBV15
size: many

DNA: TGTGCCAGCAGCCCCCCGAGCACAGGGAGATACAATGAGCAGTTCTTC
CDR3: CASSPPSTGRYNEQFF
J: TRBJ2-1
D: -
V: TRBV7-3
size: many

DNA: TGTGCCAGCAGCTTAGGGACTAGTACCTACGAGCAGTACTTCTTC
CDR3: CASSLGTSTYEQYFF
J: TRBJ2-1
D: TRBD2
V: TRBV7-2
size: once

DNA: TGTGCCACCAGCAGAGATCGAGGCGGTGGCAATCAGCCCCAGCATTTT
CDR3: CATSRDRGGGNQPQHF
J: TRBJ1-5
D: -
V: TRBV15
size: -

DNA: TGTGCCAGCAGCACGGGGCGGGTAAGAGGGCGACGCCACACCTTC
CDR3: CASSTGRVRGRRHTF
J: TRBJ1-2
D: -
V: TRBV7-2
size: -

DNA: TGTGCCAGCAGCTTAGAGCTAGGAGGAGCTTTCTTT
CDR3: CASSLELGGAFF
J: TRBJ1-1
D: -
V: TRBV7-2
size: -

DNA: TGTGCCAGCAGCCCGGCCGGGGTAATGGTCAAAAACATTCAGTACTTC
CDR3: CASSPAGVMVKNIQYF
J: TRBJ2-4
D: -
V: TRBV6-2/TRBV6-3
size: few

DNA: TGTGCCAGCAGCCCCTGGGACAATAAGACTAGCATAGATACGCAGTATTTT
CDR3: CASSPWDNKTSIDTQYF
J: TRBJ2-3
D: -
V: TRBV7-2
size: -

DNA: TGTGCCAGCGGAAAACAGGGTAATCAGCCCCAGCATTTT
CDR3: CASGKQGNQPQHF
J: TRBJ1-5
D: -
V: TRBV7-2
size: -

DNA: TGTGCCAGCAGTGGGGACAGGGGGGACTACGAGCAGTACTTC
CDR3: CASSGDRGDYEQYF
J: TRBJ2-7
D: TRBD1
V: TRBV6-1
size: many

DNA: TGTGCCAGCAGCTTAGCAGGTACAGAACCGCAGTACTTT
CDR3: CASSLAGTEPQYF
J: TRBJ2-3
D: -
V: TRBV7-3
size: -

DNA: TGTGCCAGCAGCCAAGGACGGGAAGAGTCACCCTTCCACTTT
CDR3: CASSQGREESPFHF
J: TRBJ1-6
D: -
V: TRBV7-2
size: -

DNA: TGTGCCAGCAGCTGGACTAGCGGGGGACCTAACACCGGGGAGCTGTTTTTT
CDR3: CASSWTSGGPNTGELFF
J: TRBJ2-2
D: TRBD2
V: TRBV7-2
size: once

DNA: TGTGCCAGCAGTGAGGACGGGTTCGGAAACACCATATATTTT
CDR3: CASSEDGFGNTIYF
J: TRBJ1-3
D: -
V: TRBV2
size: few